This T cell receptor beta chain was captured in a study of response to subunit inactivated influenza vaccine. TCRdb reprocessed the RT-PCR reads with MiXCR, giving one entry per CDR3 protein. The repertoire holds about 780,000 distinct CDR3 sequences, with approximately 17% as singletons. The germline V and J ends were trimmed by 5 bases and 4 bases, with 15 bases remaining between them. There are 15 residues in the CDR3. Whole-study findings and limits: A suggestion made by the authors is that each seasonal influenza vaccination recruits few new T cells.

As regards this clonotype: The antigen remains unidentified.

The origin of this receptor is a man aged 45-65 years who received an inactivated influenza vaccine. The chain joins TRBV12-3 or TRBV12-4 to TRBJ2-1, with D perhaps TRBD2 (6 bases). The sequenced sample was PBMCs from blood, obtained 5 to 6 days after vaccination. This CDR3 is CASSRSGTQYNEQFF. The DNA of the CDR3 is TGTGCCAGCAGTCGCTCCGGGACTCAATACAATGAGCAGTTCTTC.